These T cell receptor beta chains were read from a single sample in a study of T-cell reconstitution after alpha-beta-depleted transplantation in children. TCRdb redid the calling of the PCR reads with MiXCR, one entry per CDR3 protein. This table has some 280,000 distinct CDR3 sequences, approximately 9.6% appearing once. The sample was PBMCs from the stem cell graft donor, taken from the stem cell graft. These receptors were obtained from a human donor who donated a stem cell graft to a child with SCID. Each CDR3 is given with its conserved first and last residue. The D gene is left open where the match is weak. The size of a clone is reported for some rows only, either as once, few or many, or as a class for expanded clones.

d_gene	abundance	len	v_gene	j_gene	CDR3nt	CDR3aa
.	few	12	TRBV7-9	TRBJ2-2	TGTGCCAGCAGCCCCTTTACCGGGGAGCTGTTTTTT	CASSPFTGELFF
.	few	13	TRBV5-1	TRBJ2-7	TGCGCCAGCAGCTGGGAGCTCAATTACGAGCAGTACTTC	CASSWELNYEQYF
.	few	16	TRBV21-1	TRBJ1-6	TGTGCCAGCAGCAAAGCGGCTCCCCCCACATTTTCACCCCTCCACTTT	CASSKAAPPTFSPLHF
.	many	12	TRBV9	TRBJ2-2	TGTGCCAGCAGGAGGAACACCGGGGAGCTGTTTTTT	CASRRNTGELFF
TRBD1	few	15	TRBV12-3/TRBV12-4	TRBJ1-6	TGTGCCAGCAGTCCTAGAGACAGGGGATTGTCACCCCTCCACTTT	CASSPRDRGLSPLHF
.	.	13	TRBV12-3/TRBV12-4	TRBJ2-1	TGTGCCAGCAGTTTCGCTGGGAACAATGAGCAGTTCTTC	CASSFAGNNEQFF
.	.	15	TRBV9	TRBJ1-1	TGTGCCAGCAGCGTAGATACAGGGATGAACACTGAAGCTTTCTTT	CASSVDTGMNTEAFF
.	few	14	TRBV20-1	TRBJ2-7	TGCAGTCCAAAAAGGGCAGGGGCCGCCTACGAGCAGTACTTC	CSPKRAGAAYEQYF
TRBD2	few	19	TRBV27	TRBJ2-1	TGTGCCAGCAGTTCCCGCTATCTAGCGGGGAGGAACTCCTACAATGAGCAGTTCTTC	CASSSRYLAGRNSYNEQFF
TRBD2	many	18	TRBV5-1	TRBJ2-7	TGCGCCAGCAGCTTGTCGCCTAGCGGGGGAATATCCTCCTACGAGCAGTACTTC	CASSLSPSGGISSYEQYF